The subject of this entry is one TCR beta chain. What it binds is not known. The source of the sample is a study of Ad26.COV2.S vaccination and SARS-CoV-2 variants. Study-wide background: Of the COV1001 trial arms, the Ad26.COV2.S arm included the donor. Study results and limitations: Comparable non-spike TCR breadth was observed in vaccine and placebo recipients. Placebo recipients showed lower spike-specific TCR breadth than vaccinees.

The CDR3 runs to 14 residues. J lost 6 bases, V lost 4 bases, and 6 bases had no gene match. Germline CDR1 reads SGHNT; CDR2 reads YYREEE (reference sequence). TCRdb's table, derived via immunoSEQ multiplex PCR, lists solely in-frame clones and lacks some. The table has roughly 350,000 clones, approximately 90% seen once. The treatment here: 15 to 20 received Ad26.COV2.S at low or high dose, single or two shots; several received placebo; per-sample allocation not given. Collection of the samples took place on day 63 after the first injection of vaccine or placebo. In the vaccine, an Ad26 vector expressed the SARS-CoV-2 spike of the Wuhan strain.

The TCR originated in a person aged 18-60 years who received the Ad26.COV2.S COVID-19 vaccine or a placebo. The chain employs TRBV5-4 and TRBJ2-1; 8 nucleotides line up with TRBD2. The material was peripheral blood, obtained in a trial of Ad26.COV2.S vaccine versus placebo. CDR3 amino acids: CASSSGLASNEQFF. The CDR3 DNA follows: TGTGCCAGCAGCAGCGGACTAGCCTCCAATGAGCAGTTCTTC.